A single sample gave rise to the 21 T cell receptor beta chains below, sequenced in a study of vaccination effects on CD4 cells after COVID-19. ViraFEST assay sequencing came after antigen-specific CD4+ T cells were expanded with viral peptide pools. The culture ran for 10 days, and then CD4+ T cells were isolated. The table came from immunoSEQ multiplex PCR; TCRdb's copy has only in-frame clones and leaves some out. This table has 50,000 to 75,000 clones, roughly 76% appearing once. For these receptors, no antigen is known. The specimen comprised CD4+ T cells from PBMCs cultured with HCoV-229E spike peptides, sampled before COVID-19 vaccination. All receptors come from a human donor who received a COVID-19 vaccine.

The chain employs TRBV10-3 and TRBJ1-2; no definite D call. Looked up from germline, CDR1 is ENHRY and CDR2 is SYGVKD. This CDR3 has 11 residues. Trimming stripped 10 bases from V and 7 bases from J, with 13 bases between. In nucleotides, the CDR3 is TGTGCCACGAGGGAGACGGGTGGCTACACCTTC. It codes for CATRETGGYTF.

This sequence joins TRBV9 and TRBJ1-2, with TRBD1 matching over 9 bases. The CDR3 is 14 residues long. Germline V gives CDR1 SGDLS, CDR2 YYNGEE. Losses at the gene ends were 4 bases for V and 9 bases for J; bases not matched to a gene: 10. The CDR3 region has the DNA TGTGCCAGCAGCACCGGGACAGGGAGTGAACGCTACACCTTC. The encoded protein is CASSTGTGSERYTF.

The chain carries TRBV7-2 and TRBJ2-5; D remains ambiguous. Trimming left V 1 base short and J 7 bases short, with 7 bases between. The CDR3 totals 12 residues. Germline values: CDR1 SGHTA, CDR2 FQGNSA. The CDR3 sequence is CASSLVIGTQYF. CDR3 coding DNA: TGTGCCAGCAGCTTAGTGATAGGGACCCAGTACTTC.

The chain recombines TRBV19 with TRBJ1-1; D ambiguous. Trimming left V 1 base short and J 0 bases short, with 6 bases between. The CDR3 totals 14 residues. In germline, CDR1 is LNHDA, CDR2 SQIVND (reference sequence). In nucleotides, the CDR3 is TGTGCCAGTAGTATAGGCTCCTTGAACACTGAAGCTTTCTTT. Its protein is CASSIGSLNTEAFF.

The rearrangement joins TRBV23-1 to TRBJ2-3; D is tentatively TRBD1 or TRBD2 (5 bases each). TRBV23-1 is noted as an ORF with a role that remains uncertain. This CDR3 region has 15 residues. V gave up 2 bases and J gave up 0 bases, with 9 bases separating them. The CDR3 protein is CASSQQGASTDTQYF. In DNA form, the CDR3 reads TGCGCCAGCAGTCAACAGGGAGCTAGCACAGATACGCAGTATTTT.

V usage is TRBV30 and J usage is TRBJ2-7; possible D gene TRBD1, 5 bases. This CDR3 contains 11 residues. Trimming left V 2 bases short and J 3 bases short, with 5 bases between. The germline CDR1 and CDR2 sequences are GTSNPN and SVGIG (reference sequence). Here the CDR3 reads CAWSRGYEQYV. CDR3 nucleotides: TGTGCCTGGAGTAGGGGCTACGAGCAGTACGTC.

The chain recombines TRBV5-8 with TRBJ1-1; TRBD1 aligns across 7 bases. The CDR3 runs 17 residues. CDR1 is SGHTS and CDR2 is YDEGEE in the germline V gene. V shed 7 bases, J shed 1 base, and the junction held 16 bases outside the gene matches. The CDR3 nucleotides read TGTGCCAGCCCTACATTATCGTACAGGGGCCCGAACACTGAAGCTTTCTTT. Amino acid sequence: CASPTLSYRGPNTEAFF.

Only one count was recorded for this clone. This chain connects TRBV11-2 to TRBJ2-7, with 9 positions matching TRBD1. The germline gives CDR1 SGHAT, CDR2 FQNNGV. The CDR3 contains 16 residues. Germline trimming cut 4 bases from V and 6 bases from J; bases unmatched to any gene: 13. CDR3 region: CASSWGQGSGGGEQYV. The CDR3 nucleotides are TGTGCCAGCAGCTGGGGACAGGGCAGTGGAGGTGGCGAGCAGTACGTC.

CDR3 DNA sequence: TGTGCCAGCAGCCCAAATTCAGAAGAGACCCAGTACTTC. Encoded protein: CASSPNSEETQYF. The chain combines TRBV7-2 with TRBJ2-5; no clear D. Trimming pared 5 bases from V and 3 bases from J, leaving 10 bases between. This CDR3 has 13 residues. The germline V gene encodes CDR1 SGHTA and CDR2 FQGNSA. Variable domain in full (rest from reference TRBV7-2 and TRBJ2-5): GAGVSQSPSNKVTEKGKDVELRCDPISGHTALYWYRQSLGQGLEFLIYFQGNSAPDKSGLPSDRFSAERTGGSVSTLTIQRTQQEDSAVYLCASSPNSEETQYFGPGTRLLVL.

The rearrangement uses TRBV3-1 (or the pseudogene TRBV3-2) and TRBJ1-1; no clear D. V was clipped by 5 bases and J by 4 bases, with 17 bases between them. Germline V gene data show CDR1 as LGHDT and CDR2 as YNNKEL (reference sequence). The CDR3 spans 15 residues. The CDR3 spells CASSMWIKDLTEAFF. The DNA for the CDR3 is TGTGCCAGCAGCATGTGGATTAAAGACCTCACTGAAGCTTTCTTT.

The J gene is TRBJ1-1, the V gene TRBV29-1, with D possibly TRBD1 on 6 matching bases. Trimming stripped 8 bases from V and 5 bases from J, with 33 bases between. The CDR3 contains 18 residues. Per the germline V gene, CDR1 is SQVTM and CDR2 is ANQGSEA. The chain's CDR3 is CSIWVVRDKITRTTEAFF. CDR3 coding DNA: TGCAGCATTTGGGTCGTACGGGACAAAATCACGAGAACGACTGAAGCTTTCTTT.

CDR3 amino acids: CATTPGGPLSHTQYF. DNA of the CDR3: TGTGCCACCACTCCCGGGGGGCCCCTCTCACATACGCAGTATTTT. The V call is TRBV24-1, the J call TRBJ2-3; TRBD2 might be the D (7 bases). V was cut by 8 bases and J by 7 bases, with 21 bases left in between. Looked up from germline, CDR1 is KGHDR and CDR2 is SFDVKD. CDR3 size: 15 residues.

The CDR3 sequence is CASSHGGYYGYTF. The CDR3 DNA reads TGTGCCAGCAGTCATGGGGGGTACTATGGCTACACCTTC. V is TRBV28 and J is TRBJ1-2, with D perhaps TRBD1 (5 bases). V was clipped by 5 bases and J by 3 bases, with 10 bases between them. The CDR3 has 13 amino acids. Germline V gives CDR1 MDHEN, CDR2 SYDVKM.

The chain carries TRBV18 and TRBJ2-1, with TRBD2 matching 11 bases. Germline values: CDR1 KGHSH, CDR2 LQKENI. V was clipped by 3 bases and J by 7 bases; unmatched bases: 5. CDR3 length equals 15 residues. Written as DNA, the CDR3 is TGTGCCAGCTCACCTCTAGCGGGGGGAAGGAATGAGCAGTTCTTC. This encodes CASSPLAGGRNEQFF.

The gene calls are TRBV2 and TRBJ2-6; a possible D gene is TRBD1 (5 bases). Germline values: CDR1 SNHLY, CDR2 FYNNEI. The V and J ends lost 8 bases and 1 base respectively, with 9 bases between them. The CDR3 consists of 14 residues. This CDR3 is CASGRGSGANVLTF. CDR3 nucleotide sequence: TGTGCCAGCGGTAGGGGTTCTGGGGCCAACGTCCTGACTTTC.

The chain carries TRBV6-2 or TRBV6-3 and TRBJ2-7; the match to TRBD2 covers 11 bases. The CDR3 has 14 residues. Germline loops: CDR1 MNHEY, CDR2 SVGEGT. V lost 6 bases to trimming and J lost 3 bases; unmatched junction nucleotides: 4. CDR3 in amino acids: CASSPTSGGYEQYV. The CDR3 DNA is TGTGCCAGCAGCCCTACTAGCGGGGGCTACGAGCAGTACGTC.

The chain employs TRBV18 and TRBJ1-3, with D tentatively TRBD1 (5 bases). The CDR3 totals 14 residues. CDR1 and CDR2 (germline): KGHSH, LQKENI. Trimming pared 2 bases from V and 7 bases from J, leaving 12 bases between. The CDR3 reads CASSPWQGRNTIYF. In DNA form, the CDR3 reads TGTGCCAGCTCACCATGGCAGGGCCGGAACACCATATATTTT.

This chain uses TRBV5-5 with TRBJ1-1, with a tentative D call TRBD1 (5 bases). V lost 2 bases to trimming and J lost 7 bases, with 12 bases between them. Germline loops: CDR1 SGHKS, CDR2 YYEKEE (reference sequence). The CDR3 loop spans 13 amino acids. DNA of the CDR3: TGTGCCAGCAGCTTCGAACAGGCAGATGAAGCTTTCTTT. Its translation: CASSFEQADEAFF.

This clone occurred a few times. In DNA, the CDR3 is TGTGCCAGCAGCTTCAGGAGCGGGACCGGGGAGCTGTTTTTT. Translation gives CASSFRSGTGELFF. The chain carries TRBV11-3 and TRBJ2-2, with D tentatively TRBD2 (6 bases). Trimming took 3 bases from V and 5 from J, leaving 10 bases between them. The CDR3 consists of 14 residues. Germline loops: CDR1 SGHNT, CDR2 YENEEA.

The rearrangement links TRBV2 to TRBJ1-5; D gene uncertain. V was cut by 1 base and J by 7 bases, with 11 bases left in between. CDR3 length equals 14 residues. CDR1 SNHLY and CDR2 FYNNEI come from the germline V gene. The CDR3 nucleotides are TGTGCCAGCAGTGAAGGGGTAGGAGGCCAGCCCCAGCATTTT. As protein: CASSEGVGGQPQHF.

The chain recombines TRBV5-1 with TRBJ2-5, with D perhaps TRBD2 (6 bases). V was clipped by 1 base and J by 3 bases, with 10 bases between them. The CDR3 runs 14 residues. From germline, CDR1 is SGHRS and CDR2 YFSETQ. CDR3 sequence: CASSLNPGEETQYF. CDR3 nucleotides: TGCGCCAGCAGCTTGAACCCGGGGGAAGAGACCCAGTACTTC.